Sequencing of this TCR beta chain was carried out in a study of control samples from healthy donors and cancer patients. Generated by immunoSEQ multiplex PCR, the TCRdb table keeps only in-frame clones and is missing some. The sample includes 89,000 or so clones, 80% to 90% of them seen just once. CDR1 and CDR2 from the germline V gene are MNHEY and SVGAGI. Between the trimmed V and J ends, which lost 6 bases and 4 bases, there was a span of 9 bases. This CDR3 is 12 amino acids long. Material: blood. The V and J genes are TRBV6-5 and TRBJ1-1, with D possibly being TRBD1 (6 bases). The sequence came from a man aged 45-65 years in good health. CDR3 sequence reads: CASSQGRTEAFF. In DNA, the CDR3 is TGTGCCAGCAGCCAGGGGCGCACTGAAGCTTTCTTT.